The rows below give T cell receptor beta chains drawn from one sample of a study of cytomegalovirus exposure and HLA in healthy donors. Repertoires were generated with immunoSEQ multiplex PCR, while TCRdb's copy carries only in-frame clones and drops some. The table shows approximately 150,000 clones, with more than 70% occurring only once. Material for sequencing was PBMCs. All receptors come from a male donor in good health and CMV-seronegative. The CDR3 runs from the conserved cysteine through the conserved F or W. The order of the fields is V gene, D gene, clone size, J gene, CDR3 protein, CDR3 DNA. D genes are given only for firm matches. Not all rows give a size; the values are once, few, many and, for expanded clones, a class.

TRBV30	TRBD1	NA	TRBJ1-3	CAWTRDRGNTIYF	TGTGCCTGGACCCGGGACAGAGGAAACACCATATATTTT
TRBV18	TRBD1	NA	TRBJ1-1	CASSPTGGSSRNTEAFF	TGTGCCAGCTCACCGACAGGGGGGTCTTCTAGGAACACTGAAGCTTTCTTT
TRBV6-4	TRBD2	NA	TRBJ2-1	CASSSSGGDYNEQFF	TGTGCCAGCAGTTCTAGCGGGGGGGACTACAATGAGCAGTTCTTC
TRBV5-1	TRBD1	NA	TRBJ1-5	CASSLEGASNQPQHF	TGCGCCAGCAGCTTGGAGGGGGCGAGCAATCAGCCCCAGCATTTT
TRBV27	NA	NA	TRBJ2-7	CASSLGLTWSYEQYF	TGTGCCAGCAGTTTAGGATTAACATGGAGCTACGAGCAGTACTTC
TRBV7-3	TRBD1	NA	TRBJ1-1	CASSLMDRGTEAFF	TGTGCCAGCAGCTTAATGGACAGGGGCACTGAAGCTTTCTTT
TRBV21-1	NA	NA	TRBJ2-2	CASSDTGLAGVVSTGELFF	TGTGCCAGCAGCGACACCGGACTAGCGGGAGTGGTGAGCACCGGGGAGCTGTTTTTT
TRBV5-6	TRBD1	NA	TRBJ2-6	CASSFGQGAGANVLTF	TGTGCCAGCAGTTTTGGACAGGGAGCCGGGGCCAACGTCCTGACTTTC
TRBV19	TRBD2	once	TRBJ2-1	CASSFGTSGVYNEQFF	TGTGCCAGTAGTTTCGGGACTAGCGGGGTCTACAATGAGCAGTTCTTC
TRBV6-6	NA	NA	TRBJ1-3	CASSFDSLLFPLF	TGTGCCAGCAGCTTCGACAGTCTTTTATTCCCCCTTTTT
TRBV10-3	NA	NA	TRBJ1-2	CAISEGGALGGYTF	TGTGCCATCAGTGAAGGAGGGGCCCTCGGGGGCTACACCTTC
TRBV7-2	TRBD1	few	TRBJ2-2	CASSVTGGAGTGELFF	TGTGCCAGCAGCGTTACAGGGGGCGCGGGCACCGGGGAGCTGTTTTTT
TRBV7-2	NA	NA	TRBJ1-4	CASSSEARFNEKLFF	TGTGCCAGCAGTTCAGAGGCTCGGTTTAATGAAAAACTGTTTTTT
TRBV7-9	TRBD1	once	TRBJ1-4	CASSSGGQGNEKLFF	TGTGCCAGCAGCAGCGGGGGACAGGGCAATGAAAAACTGTTTTTT
TRBV7-2	NA	NA	TRBJ1-2	CASSLDTGLTNGYTF	TGTGCCAGCAGCTTAGACACGGGTCTTACGAATGGCTACACCTTC
TRBV6-6	NA	NA	TRBJ2-2	CASRLGTTNTGELFF	TGTGCCAGCAGACTCGGGACAACGAACACCGGGGAGCTGTTTTTT
TRBV6-5	TRBD1	NA	TRBJ2-7	CASSLRQGATFNEQYF	TGTGCCAGCAGTTTACGACAGGGGGCGACGTTTAACGAGCAGTACTTC
TRBV27	NA	NA	TRBJ1-1	CASSLGGSNTEAFF	TGTGCCAGCAGTTTGGGGGGGTCGAACACTGAAGCTTTCTTT
TRBV6-1	TRBD1	NA	TRBJ2-7	CASSEAMRGTGIYEQYF	TGTGCCAGCAGTGAAGCTATGCGTGGGACAGGGATCTACGAGCAGTACTTC
TRBV4-1	NA	NA	TRBJ2-7	CASSPRPSYEQYF	TGCGCCAGCAGCCCGCGTCCCTCGTACGAGCAGTACTTC
TRBV10-3	NA	few	TRBJ1-1	CAISQGSSEAFF	TGTGCCATCAGCCAGGGGAGTTCTGAAGCTTTCTTT
TRBV28	TRBD1	NA	TRBJ1-2	CASSLRTGRTNYGYTF	TGTGCCAGCAGCCTCCGGACAGGGCGCACCAACTATGGCTACACCTTC
TRBV27	NA	NA	TRBJ1-2	CASSFEGGGYTF	TGTGCCAGCAGTTTTGAGGGAGGTGGCTACACCTTC
TRBV2	TRBD1	once	TRBJ1-4	CASSQGVEKLFF	TGTGCCAGCTCCCAGGGGGTTGAAAAACTGTTTTTT
TRBV28	NA	NA	TRBJ1-3	CASSLFTGLSGNTIYF	TGTGCCAGCAGTTTATTTACAGGCCTCTCTGGAAACACCATATATTTT
TRBV7-2	TRBD1	NA	TRBJ2-1	CASSKGALYSYNEQFF	TGTGCCAGCAGCAAGGGGGCCCTCTACTCCTACAATGAGCAGTTCTTC
TRBV2	TRBD1	NA	TRBJ2-7	CASRDRGREQYF	TGTGCCAGCAGGGACAGGGGGCGCGAGCAGTACTTC
TRBV9	NA	NA	TRBJ2-3	CASSVGGYTDTQYF	TGTGCCAGCAGCGTAGGAGGATACACAGATACGCAGTATTTT
TRBV5-6	NA	NA	TRBJ1-2	CASSLAADLRGYGYTF	TGTGCCAGCAGCTTGGCTGCAGATCTCCGGGGCTATGGCTACACCTTC
TRBV28	TRBD1	NA	TRBJ1-2	CASSLSGQGAYGYTF	TGTGCCAGCAGTTTGTCGGGACAGGGGGCCTATGGCTACACCTTC
TRBV18	TRBD1	NA	TRBJ1-2	CASSLGTGGYHYGYTF	TGTGCCAGCTCACTTGGTACAGGGGGCTACCACTATGGCTACACCTTC
TRBV7-2	TRBD2	NA	TRBJ2-7	CASSTWPPGLAASYEQYF	TGTGCCAGCAGCACATGGCCGCCGGGACTAGCGGCCTCCTACGAGCAGTACTTC
TRBV7-2	NA	NA	TRBJ2-1	CASRRETYNEQFF	TGTGCCAGCCGTAGAGAGACCTACAATGAGCAGTTCTTC
TRBV5-1	NA	NA	TRBJ2-7	CASSRDSSSSYEQYF	TGCGCCAGCAGCCGAGACAGTTCGAGCTCCTACGAGCAGTACTTC
TRBV7-9	NA	NA	TRBJ1-2	CASSFPFGGYGYTF	TGTGCCAGCAGCTTTCCGTTCGGGGGCTATGGCTACACCTTC
TRBV9	TRBD2	NA	TRBJ2-7	CASSVGSGRAQYF	TGTGCCAGCAGCGTAGGTAGCGGGAGGGCTCAGTACTTC
TRBV7-8	TRBD2	NA	TRBJ2-1	CASSPGTSGRSSYNEQFF	TGTGCCAGCAGCCCAGGGACTAGCGGGAGGAGTTCCTACAATGAGCAGTTCTTC
TRBV20-1	NA	NA	TRBJ1-2	CSAPGVAGYTF	TGCAGTGCTCCGGGGGTGGCTGGCTACACCTTC
TRBV27	TRBD1	NA	TRBJ1-6	CASSFLGQGLGSLHF	TGTGCCAGCAGTTTTCTGGGACAGGGGTTGGGGTCCCTCCACTTT
TRBV19	NA	NA	TRBJ2-1	CASSIGNRGARREQFF	TGTGCCAGTAGTATAGGAAACCGGGGGGCTCGGCGGGAGCAGTTCTTC
TRBV6-6	NA	NA	TRBJ2-7	CASSSRTLNSYEQYF	TGTGCCAGCAGTTCGAGGACATTGAATTCCTACGAGCAGTACTTC
TRBV2	NA	NA	TRBJ1-1	CASIQDMNTEAFF	TGTGCCAGCATTCAGGACATGAACACTGAAGCTTTCTTT
TRBV28	TRBD1	NA	TRBJ1-2	CASSSGGNYGYTF	TGTGCCAGCAGTTCAGGGGGAAACTATGGCTACACCTTC
TRBV19	NA	NA	TRBJ2-1	CASAREVEQFF	TGTGCCAGCGCAAGGGAGGTTGAGCAGTTCTTC
TRBV27	TRBD2	NA	TRBJ2-7	CASSLVAGVTHEQYF	TGTGCCAGCAGTTTAGTAGCGGGAGTAACCCACGAGCAGTACTTC
TRBV27	NA	NA	TRBJ1-2	CASSLSGRNYGYTF	TGTGCCAGCAGTTTAAGCGGCAGAAACTATGGCTACACCTTC
TRBV21-1	NA	NA	TRBJ2-3	CASSERGHTDTQYF	TGTGCCAGCAGCGAGCGGGGCCACACAGATACGCAGTATTTT
TRBV6-5	TRBD1	few	TRBJ1-2	CASSYYRTGYGYTF	TGTGCCAGCAGTTATTATCGGACAGGTTATGGCTACACCTTC
TRBV19	NA	NA	TRBJ1-4	CASSIDEKLFF	TGTGCCAGTAGTATCGATGAAAAACTGTTTTTT
TRBV5-1	NA	NA	TRBJ2-5	CASSSGNGGQQETQYF	TGCGCCAGCAGCTCAGGAAACGGGGGACAGCAAGAGACCCAGTACTTC
TRBV5-1	TRBD2	NA	TRBJ2-3	CASSLAGTSGYRTDTQYF	TGCGCCAGCAGCCTGGCGGGGACTAGCGGGTACCGCACAGATACGCAGTATTTT
TRBV19	NA	NA	TRBJ1-1	CASSIGGMNTEAFF	TGTGCCAGTAGTATCGGGGGAATGAACACTGAAGCTTTCTTT